This TCR beta chain was documented in a study of a mutant IDH1 vaccine in newly diagnosed glioma. In the study overall: Treated patients had a mean age of approximately 40 years and a roughly 60% male, about 40% female split.

Some clones are missing from TCRdb's copy, which holds only in-frame ones; the method was immunoSEQ multiplex PCR. The sample contains about 34,000 clones, approximately 87% of which appear only once. Of note for this clone: Its antigen is not identified.

This sample's time point: week 47, end of study. The content of each vaccine dose was 300 ug of mutant IDH1 20-mer peptide, and topical imiquimod accompanied it. There were eight vaccinations for patients, given in weeks 1, 3, 5, 7, 11, 15, 19 and 23. Trimming took 6 bases from V and 1 from J, leaving 12 bases between them. Per the germline V gene, CDR1 is MNHEY and CDR2 is SVGAGI. CDR3 length: 15 residues. The genes are TRBV6-5 and TRBJ2-2, with unresolved D. The sequencing here drew on PBMCs, taken from a glioma patient whose treatment included an IDH1 peptide vaccine. The TCR comes from a woman under 40 with glioma. The CDR3 protein is CASRPPGQNTGELFF. The CDR3 nucleotides are TGTGCCAGCAGGCCTCCGGGCCAGAACACCGGGGAGCTGTTTTTT.